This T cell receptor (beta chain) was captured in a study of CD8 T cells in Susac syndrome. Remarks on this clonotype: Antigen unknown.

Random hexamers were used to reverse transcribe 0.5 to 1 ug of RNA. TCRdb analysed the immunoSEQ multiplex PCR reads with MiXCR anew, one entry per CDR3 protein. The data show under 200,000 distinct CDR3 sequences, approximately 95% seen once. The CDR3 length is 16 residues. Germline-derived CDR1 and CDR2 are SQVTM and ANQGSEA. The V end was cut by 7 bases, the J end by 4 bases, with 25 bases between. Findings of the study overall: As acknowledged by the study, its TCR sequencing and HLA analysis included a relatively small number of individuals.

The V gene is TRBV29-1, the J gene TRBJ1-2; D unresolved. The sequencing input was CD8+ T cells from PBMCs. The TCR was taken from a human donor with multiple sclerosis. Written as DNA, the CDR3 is TGCAGCGCCGCCGGGAATTCTTTTCCAGGTGGCTATGGCTACACCTTC. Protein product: CSAAGNSFPGGYGYTF.